This TCR beta chain was recorded in a study of blood T cell repertoires in COVID-19. Looking at the study overall: Sample material is recorded as cDNA or gDNA derived from T cells, B-cell-depleted T cells, or PBMCs.

Trimming pared 5 bases from V and 7 bases from J, leaving 9 bases between. CDR3 length: 13 amino acids. The protocol was immunoSEQ multiplex PCR, while the TCRdb copy is restricted to in-frame clones and leaves out a portion. The sample has 470,000 or so clones; 80% to 90% are singletons. Sequences were obtained from peripheral blood. The origin of this receptor is a human donor in a cohort sampled during active COVID-19. The gene calls are TRBV12-3 or TRBV12-4 and TRBJ1-6, with D uncertain. The CDR3 loop is CASSLEINSPLHF. CDR3 bases: TGTGCCAGCAGTCTCGAGATAAATTCACCCCTCCACTTT.